Listed here are 13 T cell receptor beta chains from one sample, sequenced in a study of blood T cells in healthy people across ages. Using a J-beta primer mix together with a sample-barcoded 5' primer, a second PCR was run for about 7 to 12 cycles. TCRdb fed the 5' RACE reads into MiXCR, producing one record per CDR3 protein. The sample holds about 1.5 million distinct CDR3 sequences, 42% seen once. Sequenced sample: blood. All receptors come from a woman aged 18-29 years in good health.

The table lists this clonotype with a few counts. J is TRBJ2-5 and V is TRBV6-1; TRBD1 might be the D (5 bases). V was clipped by 10 bases and J by 0 bases, with 12 bases between them. The CDR3 totals 13 residues. Germline V gene lookup returns CDR1 MNHNS and CDR2 SASEGT. CDR3 DNA: TGTGCCACCACGCAGGGATACCAAGAGACCCAGTACTTC. Its translation is CATTQGYQETQYF.

V and J are TRBV6-1 and TRBJ1-2; D not certain. The length of the CDR3 is 12 residues. Trimming shortened V by 2 bases and J by 5 bases, and 6 bases separated the two germline ends. The germline CDR1 and CDR2 sequences are MNHNS and SASEGT. CDR3 in amino acids: CASSEQPYGYTF. The CDR3 region has the DNA TGTGCCAGCAGTGAACAACCGTATGGCTACACCTTC.

This clonotype was recorded a few times. The rearrangement links TRBV19 to TRBJ2-6, with TRBD1 identical over 7 bases. V lost 6 bases and J lost 3; bases outside the gene matches: 11. CDR1 is LNHDA, CDR2 SQIVND, per germline (reference sequence). This CDR3 is 17 amino acids long. CDR3 sequence: CASRMTGKGIGANVLTF. The CDR3 DNA follows: TGTGCCAGTAGAATGACAGGGAAGGGGATTGGGGCCAACGTCCTGACTTTC.

This chain links TRBV9 with TRBJ2-4, with D uncertain. The end of the DNA aligns better with TRBJ2-5, so the J call may be wrong. The germline V gene encodes CDR1 SGDLS and CDR2 YYNGEE. This CDR3 region has 12 residues. The CDR3 protein is CASSVADETQYF. The CDR3 nucleotides read TGTGCCAGCAGCGTAGCGGATGAGACCCAGTACTTC.

The gene calls are TRBV12-3 or TRBV12-4 and TRBJ2-1; D not resolved. TRBJ2-7 matches the DNA end more closely, so the J call is doubtful. The CDR3 sequence is 18 residues long. In DNA form, the CDR3 reads TGTGCCAGCAGTTTCCGCCCGGCCCTCGCAGGCTCCTACAATGAGCAGTACTTC. Amino acids: CASSFRPALAGSYNEQYF.

This chain links TRBV28 with TRBJ2-1, with 12 nucleotides matching TRBD1. Germline V CDR1 and CDR2: MDHEN, SYDVKM. The V and J ends lost 5 bases and 2 bases, in that order; junction bases with no gene match: 7. CDR3 length: 17 amino acids. CDR3 DNA: TGTGCCAGCAGTAGTGGGACAGGGGGCGCACCCTACAATGAGCAGTTCTTC. It translates to CASSSGTGGAPYNEQFF.

This clonotype was found a few times. The chain links TRBV20-1 to TRBJ2-2; D perhaps matches TRBD2 (6 bases). Looked up from germline, CDR1 is DFQATT and CDR2 is SNEGSKA (reference sequence). This CDR3 has 15 residues. The V and J ends lost 0 bases and 5 bases respectively, with 13 bases between them. As DNA, the CDR3 is TGCAGTGCTAGAGATTCGGGACTCCCAACCGGGGAGCTGTTTTTT. Amino acid sequence: CSARDSGLPTGELFF.

This chain joins TRBV24-1 and TRBJ1-2; the D is unclear. This CDR3 has 15 residues. With 7 bases removed from V and 8 bases from J, the gap between germline ends came to 22 bases. Germline CDR1 and CDR2: KGHDR and SFDVKD. The DNA for the CDR3 is TGTGCCACCAGGATAACAGACCGATGCTCGAGGGGCTACACCTTC. This codes for CATRITDRCSRGYTF.

The chain is built from TRBV10-3 and TRBJ2-5; D not certain. Trimming stripped 2 bases from V and 1 base from J, with 14 bases between. This CDR3 is built from 16 residues. CDR1 and CDR2 (germline): ENHRY, SYGVKD. The CDR3 is CAISERTPNIQETQYF. The CDR3 DNA reads as TGTGCCATCAGTGAGAGGACCCCGAATATCCAAGAGACCCAGTACTTC.

This clonotype was seen a single time. The germline gene is not matched at one end of the junction; a read error may be the cause. The CDR3 spells CASSQVRETQDF. The DNA of the CDR3 is TGTGCCAGCAGCCAAGTGCGAGAGACCCAGGACTTC. The rearrangement joins TRBV3-1 to TRBJ2-5, with D unresolved. The CDR3 runs 12 residues. CDR1 is LGHDT and CDR2 is YNNKEL in the germline V gene (reference sequence).

This rearrangement joins TRBV7-9 to TRBJ2-7, with TRBD1 matching over 9 bases. This CDR3 is 15 amino acids long. Germline V CDR1 and CDR2: SEHNR, FQNEAQ (reference sequence). J gave up 4 bases and V 5 bases, and 9 bases lay outside the gene matches. Here the CDR3 DNA reads TGTGCCAGCAGCCCGTTCGGACAGGGGCTTTACGAGCAGTACTTC. Translated, it gives CASSPFGQGLYEQYF.

The chain carries TRBV3-1 and TRBJ1-5; D gene unclear. The germline V gene has CDR1 LGHDT and CDR2 YNNKEL (reference sequence). V was cut by 0 bases and J by 9 bases, with 9 bases left in between. This CDR3 comprises 13 residues. CDR3 sequence: CASSQDSRSPQHF. The CDR3 nucleotides read TGTGCCAGCAGCCAAGACAGTAGATCGCCCCAGCATTTT.

This rearrangement joins TRBV27 to TRBJ1-1; no reliable D call. CDR3 length: 16 amino acids. V lost 5 bases to trimming and J lost 4 bases, with 20 bases between them. Germline assignment: CDR1 MNHEY and CDR2 SMNVEV (reference sequence). The CDR3 DNA follows: TGTGCCAGCAGTAGAACACCGGGATCCATATTCACTGAAGCTTTCTTT. Protein sequence: CASSRTPGSIFTEAFF.